The T cell receptor (beta chain) under discussion was sequenced for a study of blood T cell repertoires in COVID-19. Only in-frame clones appear in the TCRdb table, and some are missing; sequencing was by immunoSEQ multiplex PCR. The data hold fewer than 300,000 clones, with 81% observed a single time. Trimming left V 5 bases short and J 9 bases short, with 14 bases between. Germline loops: CDR1 SGHDT, CDR2 YYEEEE. CDR3 size: 12 residues. Material for sequencing was peripheral blood. This receptor was taken from a woman in her sixties with active or convalescent COVID-19. The V and J genes are TRBV5-6 and TRBJ1-1; D not resolved. CDR3 region: CASRLGSGKAFF. The CDR3 bases are TGTGCCAGCAGACTCGGGAGTGGCAAAGCTTTCTTT.